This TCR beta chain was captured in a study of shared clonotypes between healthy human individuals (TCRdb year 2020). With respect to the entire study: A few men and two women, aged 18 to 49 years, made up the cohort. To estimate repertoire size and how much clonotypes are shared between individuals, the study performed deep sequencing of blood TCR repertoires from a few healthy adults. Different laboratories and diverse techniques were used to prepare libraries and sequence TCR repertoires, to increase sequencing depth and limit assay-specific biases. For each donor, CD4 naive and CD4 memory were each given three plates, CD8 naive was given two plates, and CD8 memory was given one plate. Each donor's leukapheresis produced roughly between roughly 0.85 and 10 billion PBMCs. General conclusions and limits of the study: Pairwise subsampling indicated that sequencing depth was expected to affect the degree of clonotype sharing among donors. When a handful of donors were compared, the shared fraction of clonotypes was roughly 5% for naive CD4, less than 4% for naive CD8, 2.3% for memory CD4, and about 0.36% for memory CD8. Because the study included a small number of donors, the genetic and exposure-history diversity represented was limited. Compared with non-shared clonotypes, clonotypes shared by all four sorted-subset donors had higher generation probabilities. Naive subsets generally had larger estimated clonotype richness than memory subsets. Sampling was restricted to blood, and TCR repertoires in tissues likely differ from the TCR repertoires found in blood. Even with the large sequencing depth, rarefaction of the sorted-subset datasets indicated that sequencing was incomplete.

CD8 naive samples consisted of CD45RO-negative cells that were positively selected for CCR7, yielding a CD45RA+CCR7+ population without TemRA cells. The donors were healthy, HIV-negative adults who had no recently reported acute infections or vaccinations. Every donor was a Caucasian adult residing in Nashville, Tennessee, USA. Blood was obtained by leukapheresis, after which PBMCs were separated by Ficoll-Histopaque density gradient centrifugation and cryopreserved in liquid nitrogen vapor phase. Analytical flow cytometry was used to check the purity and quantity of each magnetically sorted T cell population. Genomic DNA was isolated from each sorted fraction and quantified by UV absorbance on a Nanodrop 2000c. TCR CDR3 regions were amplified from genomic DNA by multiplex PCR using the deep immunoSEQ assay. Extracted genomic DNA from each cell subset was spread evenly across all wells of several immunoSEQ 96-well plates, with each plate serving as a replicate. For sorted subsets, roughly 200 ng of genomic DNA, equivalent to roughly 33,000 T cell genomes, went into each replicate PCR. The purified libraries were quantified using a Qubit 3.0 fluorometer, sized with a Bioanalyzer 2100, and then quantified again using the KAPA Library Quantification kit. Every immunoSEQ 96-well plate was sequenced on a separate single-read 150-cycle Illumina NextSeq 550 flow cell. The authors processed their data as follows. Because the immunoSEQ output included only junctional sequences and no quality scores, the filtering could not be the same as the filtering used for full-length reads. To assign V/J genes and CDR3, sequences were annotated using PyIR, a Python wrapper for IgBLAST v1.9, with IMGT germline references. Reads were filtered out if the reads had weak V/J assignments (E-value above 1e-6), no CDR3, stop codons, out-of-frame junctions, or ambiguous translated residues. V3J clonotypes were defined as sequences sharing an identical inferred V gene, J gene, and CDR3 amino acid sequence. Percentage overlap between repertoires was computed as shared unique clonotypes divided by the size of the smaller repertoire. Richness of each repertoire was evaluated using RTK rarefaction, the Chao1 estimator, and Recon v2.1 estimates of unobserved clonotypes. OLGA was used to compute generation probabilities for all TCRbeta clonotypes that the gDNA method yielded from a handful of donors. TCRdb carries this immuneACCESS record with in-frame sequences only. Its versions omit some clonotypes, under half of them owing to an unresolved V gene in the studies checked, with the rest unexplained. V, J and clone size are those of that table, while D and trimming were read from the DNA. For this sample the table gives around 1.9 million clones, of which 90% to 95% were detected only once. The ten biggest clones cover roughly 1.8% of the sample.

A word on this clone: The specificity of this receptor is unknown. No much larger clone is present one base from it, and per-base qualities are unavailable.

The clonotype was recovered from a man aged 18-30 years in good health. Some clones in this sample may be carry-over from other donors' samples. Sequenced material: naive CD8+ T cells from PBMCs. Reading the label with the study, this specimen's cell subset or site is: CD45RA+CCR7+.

The CDR3 reads as follows: CASSPLGLAGLTLRGTDTQYF. The DNA sequence reads TGTGCCAGCAGCCCACTCGGACTAGCGGGCCTGACCCTACGAGGCACAGATACGCAGTATTTT. The chain joins TRBV27 to TRBJ2-3; TRBD2 lines up with 11 middle nucleotides. CDR1 and CDR2 are drawn from the germline V gene (reference sequence): MNHEY, SMNVEV. The CDR3, cysteine through phenylalanine, is 21 amino acids long. The CDR3 DNA has 63 bases and is translated from base 1. For this chain, trimming is 6 bases at the V end and 1 base at the J end, and the number of junction bases without a gene match is 21.